The T cell receptor beta chain described here comes from a study of blood T cell repertoires in COVID-19. Study context: The origin of the acute and convalescent COVID-19 samples was the United States, Italy and Spain. T cells, B-cell-depleted T cells, or PBMCs supplied cDNA or gDNA.

The V gene's germline CDR1 is MNHEY and CDR2 SMNVEV (reference sequence). The V gene lost 4 bases and the J gene lost 5 bases, with 5 bases spanning the gap. This CDR3 contains 12 residues. Source study methods: Estimation of nucleated cell counts was performed using reference gene primer amplification. Profiling relied on immunoSEQ multiplex PCR, and the TCRdb table lists in-frame clones only, not all of them. V, J and clone size are those of that table, while D and trimming were read from the DNA. The repertoire holds about 270,000 clones, with 82% as singletons. The sequenced material came from peripheral blood. The rearrangement links TRBV27 to TRBJ1-4; D is ambiguous. This receptor was obtained from a woman between 18 and 29 years old with acute or convalescent COVID-19. The CDR3 DNA reads TGTGCCAGCAGTTCCGTCAATGAAAAACTGTTTTTT. Protein sequence: CASSSVNEKLFF.